The T cell receptor (beta chain) described here comes from a study of tumor-infiltrating lymphocytes in primary liver carcinoma. Co-extraction yielded RNA and DNA from roughly 20-30 mg of unsorted bulk tissue. Notes on this clonotype: The germline gene is not matched at one end of the junction; a read error may be the cause.

From roughly 0.45 ug total RNA, TCR beta cDNA was generated with a primer in the constant region. Libraries of TCR beta came from three nested multiplex PCR rounds with slightly modified ARM-PCR. Both of the initial two PCR rounds ran for 10 cycles and employed TRBV1-TRBV30 forward primers alongside a C-beta reverse primer. From the multiplex PCR reads, TCRdb called clonotypes with MiXCR, one entry per CDR3 protein. The data hold 95,000 to 150,000 distinct CDR3 sequences, with roughly 70% observed a single time. Per the germline V gene, CDR1 is SQVTM and CDR2 is ANQGSEA. The CDR3 sequence is 13 residues long.

The chain is built from TRBV29-1 and TRBJ1-2; D gene ambiguous. This receptor was obtained from a woman between 55 and 75 years old with primary liver carcinoma and hepatitis B virus infection. The sequenced sample was tumor-adjacent normal liver tissue. Here the CDR3 DNA reads TGCAGCACCCCCTCGGCCACTAACCATGGCTACACCTTC. This gives the protein CSTPSATNHGYTF.